One and the same sample provided the 15 T cell receptor beta chains below, sequenced in a study of blood T cell repertoires in COVID-19. Repertoires were generated with immunoSEQ multiplex PCR, while TCRdb's copy carries only in-frame clones and drops some. Found here are roughly 70,000 clones, over 60% of them singletons; the top ten hold about 15%. The specimen sequenced was peripheral blood. Every receptor here comes from a man aged 60 to 69 with COVID-19, enrolled during active disease.

The chain couples TRBV28 to TRBJ2-7, with D possibly TRBD1 on 6 matching bases. Trimming shortened V by 5 bases and J by 1 base, and 15 bases separated the two germline ends. CDR3 size: 15 residues. Per the germline V gene, CDR1 is MDHEN and CDR2 is SYDVKM. CDR3 amino acids: CASSLIDRRSYEQYF. CDR3 bases: TGTGCCAGCAGTCTGATCGACAGGAGATCCTACGAGCAGTACTTC. Variable domain in full (rest from reference TRBV28 and TRBJ2-7): DVKVTQSSRYLVKRTGEKVFLECVQDMDHENMFWYRQDPGLGLRLIYFSYDVKMKEKGDIPEGYSVSREKKERFSLILESASTNQTSMYLCASSLIDRRSYEQYFGPGTRLTVT.

V usage is TRBV19 and J usage is TRBJ1-5, with a possible D match to TRBD1 (6 bases). V gave up 3 bases and J gave up 3 bases, with 12 bases separating them. Germline V gene data show CDR1 as LNHDA and CDR2 as SQIVND (reference sequence). This CDR3 is built from 15 residues. CDR3 sequence reads: CASSITGQHNQPQHF. The CDR3 coding sequence is TGTGCCAGTAGTATCACAGGACAGCACAATCAGCCCCAGCATTTT.

The rearrangement joins TRBV6-4 to TRBJ2-3; TRBD2 matches 8 bases. V shed 6 bases and J 6 bases; nucleotides not matched to a gene: 5. The CDR3 contains 13 residues. The germline V gene has CDR1 MRHNA and CDR2 SNTAGT. The CDR3 bases are TGTGCCAGCAGCGTAGCGGGGACGGATACGCAGTATTTT. It is translated as CASSVAGTDTQYF.

This clone was observed a few times. The chain combines TRBV15 with TRBJ2-7; tentative D call: TRBD1 (6 bases). Looked up from germline, CDR1 is LNHNV and CDR2 is YYDKDF (reference sequence). The CDR3 has 13 amino acids. V lost 1 base to trimming and J lost 6 bases, with 10 bases between them. Here the CDR3 reads CATSRGQAGEQYF. The CDR3 DNA follows: TGTGCCACCAGCAGAGGACAGGCGGGCGAGCAGTACTTC.

The V call is TRBV11-3, the J call TRBJ2-7, with a possible D match to TRBD2 (5 bases). The ends were cut back, 5 bases at V and 7 bases at J, with 21 bases in the middle. The CDR3 length is 15 residues. Germline CDR1 is SGHNT and CDR2 is YENEEA. The CDR3 sequence is CASSLGQSGSREQYF. The CDR3 nucleotides read TGTGCCAGCAGCCTCGGGCAAAGCGGCTCTCGGGAGCAGTACTTC.

The chain is built from TRBV25-1 and TRBJ2-1; 10 positions match TRBD2. CDR3 length: 16 amino acids. Germline CDR1 reads MGHDK; CDR2 reads SYGVNS. J was trimmed by 9 bases and V by 6 bases; bases with no gene match: 14. The CDR3 here is CASRPMTSGPLGEQFF. The CDR3 region has the DNA TGTGCCAGCAGACCCATGACTAGCGGGCCCTTGGGTGAGCAGTTCTTC.

This clone was counted between two and nine times. The chain couples TRBV15 to TRBJ2-1, with 8 bases aligning to TRBD1. This CDR3 region has 16 residues. Germline-derived CDR1 and CDR2 are LNHNV and YYDKDF (reference sequence). V trimming: 3 bases; J trimming: 5 bases; junction bases outside the gene matches: 9. This CDR3 is CATSREWTGSHNEQFF. CDR3 in DNA: TGTGCCACCAGCAGGGAATGGACAGGGAGTCACAATGAGCAGTTCTTC.

This clone was observed a few times. The CDR3 nucleotides are TGTGCCAGCAGCTCCTACTCAGGCCTAAACACTGAAGCTTTCTTT. Its translation: CASSSYSGLNTEAFF. The chain is built from TRBV7-3 and TRBJ1-1; unclear D gene. This CDR3 contains 15 residues. The germline CDR1 and CDR2 sequences are SGHTA and FQGTGA. Trimming took 4 bases from V and 2 from J, leaving 14 bases between them.

This chain connects TRBV5-5 to TRBJ2-1; 7 bases fit TRBD2. The length of the CDR3 is 14 residues. Trimming cost V 6 bases and J 4 bases; bases outside gene matches: 7. Per the germline V gene, CDR1 is SGHKS and CDR2 is YYEKEE (reference sequence). CDR3 bases: TGTGCCAGCAATGTAGGGGAGGGGTACAATGAGCAGTTCTTC. Its protein product is CASNVGEGYNEQFF.

On this clone itself: A read error may produce the germline difference seen at one junction end. The chain links TRBV6-4 to TRBJ1-3; no clear D gene. CDR3 length: 9 amino acids. Germline V gene sequence: CDR1 MRHNA, CDR2 SNTAGT. CDR3 protein: CASTDLGDF. CDR3 nucleotide sequence: TGTGCCAGCACCGACTTGGGAGATTTT.

The chain combines TRBV7-6 with TRBJ2-7; TRBD1 agrees at 7 bases. Trimming cost V 5 bases and J 5 bases; bases outside gene matches: 9. Germline lookup yields CDR1 SGHVS and CDR2 FNYEAQ. This CDR3 is built from 14 residues. The CDR3 sequence is CASSPQGLPNEQYF. As DNA, the CDR3 is TGTGCCAGCAGCCCACAGGGGCTTCCGAACGAGCAGTACTTC. Together with reference TRBV7-6 and TRBJ2-7, the CDR3 gives the full variable domain: GAGVSQSPRYKVTKRGQDVALRCDPISGHVSLYWYRQALGQGPEFLTYFNYEAQQDKSGLPNDRFSAERPEGSISTLTIQRTEQRDSAMYRCASSPQGLPNEQYFGPGTRLTVT.

The chain combines TRBV6-2 or TRBV6-3 with TRBJ2-1; 12 bases agree with TRBD2. This CDR3 has 13 amino acids. Trimming removed 7 bases from V and 12 bases from J; junction bases left unmatched: 7. The germline gives CDR1 MNHEY, CDR2 SVGEGT. The DNA for the CDR3 is TGTGCCAGCACCCCTAGCGGGGGGGCTGGGCAGTTCTTC. Encoded protein: CASTPSGGAGQFF.

V and J are TRBV11-1 and TRBJ2-5; 8 bases line up with TRBD1. Germline V lookup: CDR1 SGHAT, CDR2 FQDESV (reference sequence). The length of the CDR3 is 13 residues. V shed 5 bases, J shed 8 bases, and the junction held 7 bases outside the gene matches. CDR3 region: CASSPGQVVTQYF. For the CDR3, the DNA is TGTGCCAGCAGCCCGGGACAGGTAGTAACCCAGTACTTC.

This chain uses TRBV10-1 with TRBJ2-1, with 11 bases fitting TRBD2. V lost 3 bases, J lost 7 bases, and 5 bases stayed unmatched. CDR3 length: 15 residues. Looked up from germline, CDR1 is WNHNN and CDR2 is SYGVQD (reference sequence). Here the CDR3 DNA reads TGCGCCAGCAGTGAAGGTAGCGGGAGGGAGAATGAGCAGTTCTTC. Amino acid sequence: CASSEGSGRENEQFF.

The chain links TRBV12-3 or TRBV12-4 to TRBJ1-5; unclear D gene. This CDR3 region has 13 residues. Between the trimmed V and J ends, which lost 5 bases and 4 bases, there was a span of 9 bases. The CDR3 DNA reads TGTGCCAGCAGTCCAATGAGTAATCAGCCCCAGCATTTT. This translates into CASSPMSNQPQHF.